This entry concerns a single T cell receptor beta chain. No antigen is known for it. Time point of the sample: patch test 1, 2 weeks after DPC sensitization. Treatment specified: therapeutic diphenylcyclopropenone sensitization with weekly scalp DPC. The data originate from a study of human T cells and chemical hapten exposure. Findings and limits, study-wide: It was expanded TCRs that formed significantly more large CDR3 similarity clusters than controls did.

TCRdb independently ran MiXCR on the RACE reads; one entry per CDR3 protein. The repertoire has roughly 180,000 distinct CDR3 sequences, about a fifth of them found once; the top ten carry under 7.5%. Germline V gene lookup returns CDR1 SGHTA and CDR2 FQGNSA. CDR3 length equals 11 residues. V was trimmed by 10 bases and J by 0 bases, leaving 6 bases between them. This material consisted of whole blood, taken in connection with sensitization to the hapten diphenylcyclopropenone (DPC). The receptor comes from a woman in her forties or fifties with alopecia areata. Some clones in this sample may be carry-over from other donors' samples. This chain connects TRBV7-2 to TRBJ1-1; D unresolved. The chain's CDR3 is CATSMNTEAFF. Written as DNA, the CDR3 is TGTGCCACCAGTATGAACACTGAAGCTTTCTTT.